The 7 T cell receptor beta chains reported below all come from one sample, sequenced in a study of lymphopenia after photon versus proton radiotherapy. Here immunoSEQ multiplex PCR was the method, and the copy in TCRdb shows in-frame clones only, minus some. The data hold approximately 17,000 clones, with 75% to 95% observed a single time. The material was peripheral blood, obtained from a patient treated with photon-based radiotherapy. Source of these receptors: a man aged 55-75 years with pancreatic cancer.

The V call is TRBV7-8, the J call TRBJ2-5; tentatively, D is TRBD1 (5 bases). With 0 bases removed from V and 5 bases from J, the gap between germline ends came to 10 bases. Germline-derived CDR1 and CDR2 are SGHVS and FQNEAQ. There are 14 residues in the CDR3. This CDR3 reads CASSLAGRRETQYF. CDR3 DNA sequence: TGTGCCAGCAGCTTAGCGGGGCGGCGGGAGACCCAGTACTTC.

The V gene is TRBV14, the J gene TRBJ1-2; the D is unclear. Trimming stripped 3 bases from V and 2 bases from J, with 7 bases between. Per the germline V gene, CDR1 is SGHDN and CDR2 is FVKESK. CDR3 length: 13 residues. The DNA of the CDR3 is TGTGCCAGCAGCCATGGAGGGAACTATGGCTACACCTTC. This encodes CASSHGGNYGYTF.

The chain is built from TRBV4-2 and TRBJ2-5, with D perhaps being TRBD1 or TRBD2 (5 bases each). Germline values: CDR1 LGHNA, CDR2 YNFKEQ. V lost 2 bases and J lost 9, with 16 bases in between. The CDR3 totals 14 residues. The CDR3 sequence: CASSQPGPAAAQYF. The CDR3 region has the DNA TGTGCCAGCAGCCAACCGGGACCCGCGGCCGCCCAGTACTTC.

The chain employs TRBV25-1 and TRBJ2-7, with TRBD1 matching 11 bases. CDR3 size: 14 residues. CDR1 is MGHDK and CDR2 is SYGVNS in the germline V gene. V was clipped by 6 bases and J by 3 bases; unmatched bases: 4. CDR3 region: CASRDGTGGYEQYF. CDR3 nucleotide sequence: TGTGCCAGCAGGGACGGGACAGGGGGCTACGAGCAGTACTTC.

This chain uses TRBV19 with TRBJ1-2; a possible D gene is TRBD1 (5 bases). The CDR3 runs 16 residues. Germline V gives CDR1 LNHDA, CDR2 SQIVND (reference sequence). V gave up 7 bases and J gave up 8 bases, with 26 bases separating them. CDR3 sequence: CASKRSAGTEALGYTF. The CDR3 DNA reads as TGTGCCAGTAAGAGGAGCGCCGGGACCGAGGCGTTAGGCTACACCTTC.

The chain combines TRBV2 with TRBJ1-1; TRBD1 might be the D (5 bases). Germline V gene sequence: CDR1 SNHLY, CDR2 FYNNEI. The ends were cut back, 8 bases at V and 1 base at J, with 11 bases in the middle. The CDR3 has 13 residues. CDR3 sequence reads: CASGARWNTEAFF. The CDR3 bases are TGTGCCAGCGGGGCCAGGTGGAACACTGAAGCTTTCTTT.

V gene TRBV5-1 combines with J gene TRBJ2-7; D is undetermined. The V gene's germline CDR1 is SGHRS and CDR2 YFSETQ. The V end lost 0 bases, the J end lost 5 bases, and 9 bases lay between the germline ends. The CDR3 extends over 13 amino acids. This CDR3 is CASSLAGFDEQYF. The CDR3 region has the DNA TGCGCCAGCAGCTTGGCTGGTTTCGACGAGCAGTACTTC.